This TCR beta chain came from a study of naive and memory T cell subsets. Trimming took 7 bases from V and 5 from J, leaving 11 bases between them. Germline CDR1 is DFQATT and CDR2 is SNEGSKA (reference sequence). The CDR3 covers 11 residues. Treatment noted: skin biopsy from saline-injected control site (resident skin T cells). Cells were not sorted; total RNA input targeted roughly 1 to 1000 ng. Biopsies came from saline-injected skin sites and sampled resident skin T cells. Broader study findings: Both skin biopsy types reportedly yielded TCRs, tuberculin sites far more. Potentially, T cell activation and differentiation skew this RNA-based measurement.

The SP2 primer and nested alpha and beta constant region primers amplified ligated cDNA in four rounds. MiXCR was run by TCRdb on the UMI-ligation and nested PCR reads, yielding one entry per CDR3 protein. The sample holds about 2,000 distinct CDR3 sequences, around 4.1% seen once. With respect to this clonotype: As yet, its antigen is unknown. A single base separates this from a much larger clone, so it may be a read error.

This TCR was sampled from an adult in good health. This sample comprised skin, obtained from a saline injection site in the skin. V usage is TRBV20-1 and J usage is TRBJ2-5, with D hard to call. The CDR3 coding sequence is TGCAGTGGGTCCTGTATGGAGACCCAGTACTTC. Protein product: CSGSCMETQYF.